Given below is one T cell receptor beta chain in context. No antigen is known for it. These data are taken from a study of cytomegalovirus exposure and HLA in healthy donors. Study details: The 90 to 150 validation repertoires used the same platform as the 650 to 800 first-cohort repertoires, a later analysis reported. Study-wide points: Using the classifier, cytomegalovirus status was reportedly diagnosed with high specificity and sensitivity. There were 150 or so TCR beta chains listed as cytomegalovirus-associated. Under in vitro conditions, three CMV-associated chains were confirmed as specific for CMV antigens.

TCRdb's table, derived via immunoSEQ multiplex PCR, lists solely in-frame clones and lacks some. The repertoire holds 180,000 or so clones, with more than 75% as singletons. The CDR3 contains 16 residues. Germline V CDR1 and CDR2: LGHNA, YNFKEQ. V shed 4 bases and J shed 0 bases, with 13 bases lying between them. This clonotype was sampled from a man younger than 35 in good health and CMV-seropositive. The sample consisted of PBMCs. This chain uses TRBV4-2 with TRBJ2-1; D is perhaps TRBD2 (5 bases). The CDR3 here is CASSPRGASSYNEQFF. The CDR3 DNA reads TGTGCCAGCAGCCCCCGGGGTGCTAGCTCCTACAATGAGCAGTTCTTC.